The TCR beta chain described here comes from a study of blood T cell repertoires in COVID-19. This CDR3 contains 20 residues. Germline V gene sequence: CDR1 LNHDA, CDR2 SQIVND (reference sequence). Trimming removed 6 bases from V and 2 bases from J; junction bases left unmatched: 15. The repertoire was sequenced with immunoSEQ multiplex PCR; TCRdb's copy has only in-frame clones and lacks some. The sample comprises 150,000 to 200,000 clones, about 86% of which are singletons, and 10% rests with the top ten. Specimen: peripheral blood. This receptor was identified in a woman aged 70-85 years with COVID-19, enrolled during active disease. The V gene is TRBV19, the J gene TRBJ2-1; the match to TRBD2 covers 14 bases. Here the CDR3 DNA reads TGTGCCAGTAGCCCCGGGTGGGCAGGGACTAGCGGGGGTACCTACAATGAGCAGTTCTTC. This sequence encodes CASSPGWAGTSGGTYNEQFF.